The clone carrying this T cell receptor beta chain has a count of ten or more. One entry per CDR3 protein results from TCRdb running MiXCR on the RT-PCR reads. The sample yields fewer than 800,000 distinct CDR3 sequences, about 14% seen once. Trimming shortened V by 3 bases and J by 6 bases, and 12 bases separated the two germline ends. Per germline, CDR1 SEHNR and CDR2 FQNEAQ (reference sequence). This CDR3 spans 13 amino acids. The chain combines TRBV7-9 with TRBJ2-7; D might be TRBD1 (8 bases). The receptor was isolated from a female donor in good health, serving as a healthy control. The sequenced sample consisted of memory CD4+ T cells from blood. The CDR3 sequence is CASSFNRGGEQYF. In DNA, the CDR3 is TGTGCCAGCAGCTTTAACAGGGGGGGCGAGCAGTACTTC.